This T cell receptor beta chain was recorded in a study of cytomegalovirus exposure and HLA in healthy donors. PCR was performed using 60 Vbeta and 13 Jbeta primers. Sequencing was performed with immunoSEQ multiplex PCR; in TCRdb, only in-frame clones are kept and a portion is missing. The table has approximately 140,000 clones, under 90% seen once; the top ten hold 4%. With respect to this clone: This is likely a read error, given that the CDR3 carries no conserved phenylalanine or tryptophan at its end. The DNA is omitted, as the CDR3 cannot be located on it reliably, and the CDR3 follows TCRdb's listing.

Looked up from germline, CDR1 is MNHNS and CDR2 is SASEGT. Including both end residues, the CDR3 is 13 amino acids long. This chain uses TRBV6-1 with TRBJ1-2; the table names TRBD1, a call not compared with the DNA. The source is a woman aged 40 to 50 in good health and CMV-seronegative. The sequencing sample was made of PBMCs. CDR3 residues: CASSDWGQGLRFS.